Listed here is a single T cell receptor beta chain. The sample belongs to a study of blood T cell repertoires in COVID-19. In the study overall: Sample material is recorded as cDNA or gDNA derived from T cells, B-cell-depleted T cells, or PBMCs.

The CDR3 extends over 14 amino acids. Trimming took off 1 base at V and 0 bases at J, with 5 bases between the two ends. Germline CDR1 and CDR2: SNHLY and FYNNEI. Study processing details: Estimates of nucleated cell counts were drawn from the amplification of reference gene primers. Profiled with immunoSEQ multiplex PCR; TCRdb holds only in-frame clones, not every one. That table supplies the V and J calls and clone size; D and trimming were determined from the DNA. The sample contains about 60,000 clones, roughly 85% of which appear only once. What was sequenced was peripheral blood. The TCR originated in a man aged 35-49 years with acute or convalescent COVID-19. The chain is built from TRBV2 and TRBJ2-3; D remains unclear. CDR3 region: CASSEGPSTDTQYF. The CDR3 nucleotides read TGTGCCAGCAGTGAAGGGCCTAGCACAGATACGCAGTATTTT.